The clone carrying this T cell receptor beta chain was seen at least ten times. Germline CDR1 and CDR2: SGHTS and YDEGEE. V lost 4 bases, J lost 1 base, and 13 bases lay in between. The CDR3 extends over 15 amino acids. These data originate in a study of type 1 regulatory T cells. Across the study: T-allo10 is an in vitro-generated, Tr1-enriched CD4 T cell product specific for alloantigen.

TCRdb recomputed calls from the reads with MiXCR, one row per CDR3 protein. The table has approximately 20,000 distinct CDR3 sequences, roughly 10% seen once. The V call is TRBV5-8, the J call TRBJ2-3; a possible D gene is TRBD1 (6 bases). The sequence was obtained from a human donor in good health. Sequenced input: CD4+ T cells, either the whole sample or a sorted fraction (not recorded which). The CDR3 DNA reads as TGTGCCAGCAGCGTACAGGGCGTTCGCACAGATACGCAGTATTTT. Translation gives CASSVQGVRTDTQYF.